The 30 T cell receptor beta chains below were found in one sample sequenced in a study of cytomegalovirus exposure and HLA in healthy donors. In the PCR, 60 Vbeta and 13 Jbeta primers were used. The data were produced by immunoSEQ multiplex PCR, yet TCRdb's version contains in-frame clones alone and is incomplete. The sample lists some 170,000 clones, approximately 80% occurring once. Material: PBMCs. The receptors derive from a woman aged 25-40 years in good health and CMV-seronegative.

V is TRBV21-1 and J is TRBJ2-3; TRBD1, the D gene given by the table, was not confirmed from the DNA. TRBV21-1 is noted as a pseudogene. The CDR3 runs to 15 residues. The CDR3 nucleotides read TGTGCCAGCAGCAAAGGACAGGGAAGCACAGATACGCAGTATTTT. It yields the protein CASSKGQGSTDTQYF.

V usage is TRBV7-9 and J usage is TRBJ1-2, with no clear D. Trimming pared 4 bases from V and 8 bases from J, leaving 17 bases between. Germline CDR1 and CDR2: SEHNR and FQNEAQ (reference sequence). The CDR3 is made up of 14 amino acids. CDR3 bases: TGTGCCAGCAGCTCCCACGAGGGCTTATTAGGCTACACCTTC. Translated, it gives CASSSHEGLLGYTF.

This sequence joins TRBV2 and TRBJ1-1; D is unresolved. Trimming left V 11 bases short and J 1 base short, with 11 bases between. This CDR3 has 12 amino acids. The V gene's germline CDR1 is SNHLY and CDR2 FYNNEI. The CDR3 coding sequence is TGTGCCTGTTGGACTGGGAACACTGAAGCTTTCTTT. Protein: CACWTGNTEAFF.

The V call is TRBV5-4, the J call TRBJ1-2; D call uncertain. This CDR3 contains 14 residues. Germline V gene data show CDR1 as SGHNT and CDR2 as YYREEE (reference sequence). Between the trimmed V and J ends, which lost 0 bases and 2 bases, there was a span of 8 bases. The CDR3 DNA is TGTGCCAGCAGCTTGGACAGACTAAACTATGGCTACACCTTC. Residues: CASSLDRLNYGYTF.

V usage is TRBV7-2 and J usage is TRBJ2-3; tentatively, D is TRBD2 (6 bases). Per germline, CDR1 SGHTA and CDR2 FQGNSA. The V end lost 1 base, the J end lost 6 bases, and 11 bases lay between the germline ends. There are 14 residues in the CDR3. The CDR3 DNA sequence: TGTGCCAGCAGCTTAGGACTAGTAGGGGATACGCAGTATTTT. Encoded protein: CASSLGLVGDTQYF.

CDR3 residues: CASSGGTGTGYGYTF. The CDR3 DNA reads TGTGCCAGCAGCGGGGGGACAGGGACGGGATATGGCTACACCTTC. The V gene is TRBV5-6, the J gene TRBJ1-2, with 9 bases identical to TRBD1. The CDR3 loop spans 15 amino acids. V gave up 4 bases and J gave up 5 bases; unmatched junction bases: 9. Germline loops: CDR1 SGHDT, CDR2 YYEEEE.

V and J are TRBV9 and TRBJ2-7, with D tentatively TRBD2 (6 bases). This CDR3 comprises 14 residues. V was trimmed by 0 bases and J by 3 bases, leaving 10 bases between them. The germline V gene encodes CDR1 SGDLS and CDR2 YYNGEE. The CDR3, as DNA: TGTGCCAGCAGCGTAGGTCCGGGGGACTACGAGCAGTACTTC. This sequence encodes CASSVGPGDYEQYF.

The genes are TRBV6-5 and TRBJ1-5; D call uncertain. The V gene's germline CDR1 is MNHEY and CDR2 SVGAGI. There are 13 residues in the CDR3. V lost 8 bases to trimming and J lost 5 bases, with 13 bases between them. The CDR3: CASSLGGDQPQHF. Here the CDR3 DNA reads TGTGCCAGCTCCCTGGGCGGGGATCAGCCCCAGCATTTT.

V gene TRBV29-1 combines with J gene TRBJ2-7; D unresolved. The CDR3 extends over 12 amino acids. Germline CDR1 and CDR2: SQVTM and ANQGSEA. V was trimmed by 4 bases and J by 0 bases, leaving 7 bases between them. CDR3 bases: TGCAGCGTTGGGTACAGCTCCTACGAGCAGTACTTC. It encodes CSVGYSSYEQYF.

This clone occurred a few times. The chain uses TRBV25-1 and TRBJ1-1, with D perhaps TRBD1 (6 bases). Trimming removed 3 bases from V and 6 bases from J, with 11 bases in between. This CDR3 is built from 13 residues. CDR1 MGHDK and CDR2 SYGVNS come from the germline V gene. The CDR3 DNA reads TGTGCCAGCAGTGAGTCCGACAGGCCTGAAGCTTTCTTT. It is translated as CASSESDRPEAFF.

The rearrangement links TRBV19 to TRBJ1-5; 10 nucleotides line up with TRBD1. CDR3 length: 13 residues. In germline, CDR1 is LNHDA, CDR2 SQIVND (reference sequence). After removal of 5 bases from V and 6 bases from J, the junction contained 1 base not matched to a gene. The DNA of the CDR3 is TGTGCCAGTAGTGGGGACAGGGGTCAGCCCCAGCATTTT. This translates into CASSGDRGQPQHF.

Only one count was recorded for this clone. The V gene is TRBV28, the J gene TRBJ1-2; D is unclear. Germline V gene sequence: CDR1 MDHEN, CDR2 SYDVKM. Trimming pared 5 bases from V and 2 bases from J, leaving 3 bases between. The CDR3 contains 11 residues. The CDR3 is CASSTNYGYTF. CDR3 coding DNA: TGTGCCAGCAGTACAAACTATGGCTACACCTTC.

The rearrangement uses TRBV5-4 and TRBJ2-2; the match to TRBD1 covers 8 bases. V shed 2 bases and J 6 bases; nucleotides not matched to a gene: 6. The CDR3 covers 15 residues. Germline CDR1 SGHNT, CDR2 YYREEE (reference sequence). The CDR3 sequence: CASSLTQGAPGELFF. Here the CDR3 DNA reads TGTGCCAGCAGCTTAACCCAGGGGGCGCCCGGGGAGCTGTTTTTT.

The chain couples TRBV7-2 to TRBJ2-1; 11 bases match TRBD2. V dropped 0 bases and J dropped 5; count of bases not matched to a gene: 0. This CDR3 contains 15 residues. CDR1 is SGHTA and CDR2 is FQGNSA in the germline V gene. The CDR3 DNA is TGTGCCAGCAGCTTAGCGGGACTAGCGGACAATGAGCAGTTCTTC. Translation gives CASSLAGLADNEQFF.

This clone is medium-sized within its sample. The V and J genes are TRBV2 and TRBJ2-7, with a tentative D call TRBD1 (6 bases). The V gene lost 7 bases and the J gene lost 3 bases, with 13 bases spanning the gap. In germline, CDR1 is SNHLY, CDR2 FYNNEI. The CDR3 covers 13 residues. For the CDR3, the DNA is TGTGCCAGCACCCGGGACAATCACTACGAGCAGTACTTC. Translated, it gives CASTRDNHYEQYF. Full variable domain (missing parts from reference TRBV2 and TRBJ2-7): EPEVTQTPSHQVTQMGQEVILRCVPISNHLYFYWYRQILGQKVEFLVSFYNNEISEKSEIFDDQFSVERPDGSNFTLKIRSTKLEDSAMYFCASTRDNHYEQYFGPGTRLTVT.

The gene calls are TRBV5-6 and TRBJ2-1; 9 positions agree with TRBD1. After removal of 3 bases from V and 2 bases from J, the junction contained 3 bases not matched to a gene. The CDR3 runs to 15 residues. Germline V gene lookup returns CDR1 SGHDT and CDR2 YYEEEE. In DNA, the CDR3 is TGTGCCAGCAGCTGGGACAGGGTAACCTACAATGAGCAGTTCTTC. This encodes CASSWDRVTYNEQFF.

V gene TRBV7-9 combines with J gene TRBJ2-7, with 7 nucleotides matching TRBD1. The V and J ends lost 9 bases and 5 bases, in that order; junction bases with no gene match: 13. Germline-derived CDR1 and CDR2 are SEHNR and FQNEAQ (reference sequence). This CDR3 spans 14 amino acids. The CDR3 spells CASSEQGMSDEQYF. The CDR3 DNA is TGTGCCAGTAGCGAACAGGGGATGTCAGACGAGCAGTACTTC.

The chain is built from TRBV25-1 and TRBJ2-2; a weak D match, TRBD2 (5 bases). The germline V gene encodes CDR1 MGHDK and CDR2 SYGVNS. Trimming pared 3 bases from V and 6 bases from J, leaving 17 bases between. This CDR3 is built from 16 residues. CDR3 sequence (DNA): TGTGCCAGCAGTGAGCATCGGGGTATTGTATCCGGGGAGCTGTTTTTT. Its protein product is CASSEHRGIVSGELFF.

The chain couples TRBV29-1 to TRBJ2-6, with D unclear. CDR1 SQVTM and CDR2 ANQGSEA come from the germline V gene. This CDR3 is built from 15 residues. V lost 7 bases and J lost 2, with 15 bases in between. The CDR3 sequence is CSAYSDSPGANVLTF. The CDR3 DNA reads TGCAGCGCATACTCAGACTCCCCTGGGGCCAACGTCCTGACTTTC.

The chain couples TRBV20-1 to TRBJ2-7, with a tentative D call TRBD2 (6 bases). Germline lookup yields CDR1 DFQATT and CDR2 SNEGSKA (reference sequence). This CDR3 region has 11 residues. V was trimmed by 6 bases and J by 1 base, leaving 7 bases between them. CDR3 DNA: TGCAGTGCGCTAGCGTCCTACGAGCAGTACTTC. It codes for CSALASYEQYF.

CDR3 coding DNA: TGTGCCAGCAGTGCGTTAGCGGGGGTAGGAGAGACCCAGTACTTC. Amino acid sequence: CASSALAGVGETQYF. The V call is TRBV2, the J call TRBJ2-5; 9 positions agree with TRBD2. The J segment lost 4 bases and the V segment lost 4 bases, leaving 7 bases of the junction unmatched. Germline V gives CDR1 SNHLY, CDR2 FYNNEI. The CDR3 sequence is 15 residues long. The complete variable domain, with remaining parts taken from reference TRBV2 and TRBJ2-5, reads EPEVTQTPSHQVTQMGQEVILRCVPISNHLYFYWYRQILGQKVEFLVSFYNNEISEKSEIFDDQFSVERPDGSNFTLKIRSTKLEDSAMYFCASSALAGVGETQYFGPGTRLLVL.

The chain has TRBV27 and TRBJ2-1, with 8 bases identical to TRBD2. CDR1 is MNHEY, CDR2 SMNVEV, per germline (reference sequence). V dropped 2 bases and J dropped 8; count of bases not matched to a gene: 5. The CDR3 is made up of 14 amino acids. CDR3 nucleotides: TGTGCCAGCAGTTTACGGGAGGGCCGGTATGAGCAGTTCTTC. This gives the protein CASSLREGRYEQFF.

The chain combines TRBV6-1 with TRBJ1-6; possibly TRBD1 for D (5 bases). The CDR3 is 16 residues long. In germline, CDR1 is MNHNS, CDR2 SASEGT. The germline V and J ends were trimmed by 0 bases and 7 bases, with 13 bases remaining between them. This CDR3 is CASSEALSGLNSPLHF. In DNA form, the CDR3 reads TGTGCCAGCAGTGAAGCGCTGTCAGGGCTAAATTCACCCCTCCACTTT.

The CDR3 loop is CASSFTGDSGNTIYF. The CDR3 DNA reads TGTGCCAGCAGCTTCACAGGGGACTCTGGAAACACCATATATTTT. This chain joins TRBV7-3 and TRBJ1-3; 7 bases align to TRBD1. CDR1 and CDR2 (germline): SGHTA, FQGTGA. The CDR3 loop spans 15 amino acids. Germline trimming cut 3 bases from V and 0 bases from J; bases unmatched to any gene: 2.

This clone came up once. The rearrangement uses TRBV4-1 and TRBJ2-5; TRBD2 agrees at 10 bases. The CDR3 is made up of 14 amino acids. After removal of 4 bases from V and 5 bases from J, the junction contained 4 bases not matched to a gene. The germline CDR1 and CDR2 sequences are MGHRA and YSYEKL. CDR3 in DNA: TGCGCCAGCAGCCGGACTAGCGGTGCGGAGACCCAGTACTTC. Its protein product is CASSRTSGAETQYF.

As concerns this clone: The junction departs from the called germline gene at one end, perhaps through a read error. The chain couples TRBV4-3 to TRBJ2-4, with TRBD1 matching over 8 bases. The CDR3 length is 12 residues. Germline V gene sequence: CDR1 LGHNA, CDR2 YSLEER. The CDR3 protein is CVSSRDRNIQYF. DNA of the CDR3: TGCGTCAGCAGCCGGGACAGGAACATTCAGTACTTC.

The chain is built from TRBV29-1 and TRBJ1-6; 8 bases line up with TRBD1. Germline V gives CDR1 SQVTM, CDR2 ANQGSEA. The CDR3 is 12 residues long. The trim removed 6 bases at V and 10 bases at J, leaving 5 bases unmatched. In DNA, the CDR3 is TGCAGCGTCCGGACAGGGCAGTCACCCCTCCACTTT. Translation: CSVRTGQSPLHF.

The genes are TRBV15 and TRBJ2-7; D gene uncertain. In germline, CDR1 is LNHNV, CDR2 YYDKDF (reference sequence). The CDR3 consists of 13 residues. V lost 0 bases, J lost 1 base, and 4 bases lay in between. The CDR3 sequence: CATSRDPSYEQYF. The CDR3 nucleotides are TGTGCCACCAGCAGAGATCCGTCCTACGAGCAGTACTTC.

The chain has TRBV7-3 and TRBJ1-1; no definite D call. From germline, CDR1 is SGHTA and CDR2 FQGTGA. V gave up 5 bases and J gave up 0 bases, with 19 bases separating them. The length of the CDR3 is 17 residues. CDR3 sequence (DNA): TGTGCCAGCAGCCCCCTTCCACCGGGGAGCATGAACACTGAAGCTTTCTTT. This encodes CASSPLPPGSMNTEAFF.

CDR3 sequence reads: CSVLSGTGAAGANVLTF. The CDR3 bases are TGCAGCGTGTTATCCGGGACAGGGGCGGCTGGGGCCAACGTCCTGACTTTC. The chain links TRBV29-1 to TRBJ2-6; 10 bases are shared with TRBD1. Germline values: CDR1 SQVTM, CDR2 ANQGSEA. V trimming: 6 bases; J trimming: 2 bases; junction bases outside the gene matches: 10. The CDR3 is made up of 17 amino acids. Combining the CDR3 with reference TRBV29-1 and TRBJ2-6 gives the whole variable domain SAVISQKPSRDICQRGTSLTIQCQVDSQVTMMFWYRQQPGQSLTLIATANQGSEATYESGFVIDKFPISRPNLTFSTLTVSNMSPEDSSIYLCSVLSGTGAAGANVLTFGAGSRLTVL.